The 32 T cell receptor beta chains reported below all come from one sample, sequenced in a study of identical twins. MiXCR, run by TCRdb on the 5' RACE reads, gives a single entry per CDR3 protein. The table has hundreds of thousands of distinct CDR3 sequences, approximately 24% seen once. These data are also associated with another study on T cells expressing NK-cell markers.

The sample was CD4+ T cells sorted from blood. These receptors were obtained from a woman under 30 in good health.

The chain recombines TRBV12-3 or TRBV12-4 with TRBJ1-2; D ambiguous. V was trimmed by 11 bases and J by 4 bases, leaving 14 bases between them. CDR3 length: 12 residues. In DNA, the CDR3 is TGTGCCGGTTCAAGAGGCGGCTATGGCTACACCTTC. Translated: CAGSRGGYGYTF.

This clonotype was counted a few times. The chain employs TRBV10-3 and TRBJ1-1; D is uncertain. The germline CDR1 and CDR2 sequences are ENHRY and SYGVKD. This CDR3 spans 13 amino acids. V dropped 6 bases and J dropped 0 bases, with 8 bases sitting between them. CDR3 sequence (DNA): TGTGCCATCAGCCTGGGCATGAACACTGAAGCTTTCTTT. Translating gives CAISLGMNTEAFF.

The chain has TRBV12-3 or TRBV12-4 and TRBJ2-1; no clear D gene. V lost 3 bases, J lost 2 bases, and 8 bases lay in between. The CDR3 length is 14 residues. DNA for the CDR3: TGTGCCAGCAGTTTCCCCCCTGCCTACAATGAGCAGTTCTTC. Residues: CASSFPPAYNEQFF.

This clonotype was picked up a small number of times. The CDR3 DNA reads TGTGCCAGCACCTCCTGGAGAGGCTACACCTTC. Amino acids: CASTSWRGYTF. This sequence joins TRBV6-2 or TRBV6-3 and TRBJ1-2; D ambiguous. Looked up from germline, CDR1 is MNHEY and CDR2 is SVGEGT. Trimming cost V 7 bases and J 8 bases, with 11 bases left between them. CDR3 length: 11 residues.

This clonotype was recorded at least ten times. Germline and junction disagree at one end, which may indicate a read error. The chain employs TRBV12-3 or TRBV12-4 and TRBJ2-2, with a weak D call TRBD1 (5 bases). The CDR3 spans 14 residues. Here the CDR3 reads CASSLGVNTGELFF. In DNA, the CDR3 is TGTGCCAGCAGCTTAGGGGTGAACACCGGGGAGCTGTTTTTT.

The rearrangement uses TRBV3-1 and TRBJ2-6; D remains unclear. This CDR3 is 15 amino acids long. Trimming cost V 3 bases and J 3 bases, with 9 bases left between them. CDR1 LGHDT and CDR2 YNNKEL come from the germline V gene (reference sequence). CDR3: CASSHPSVGANVLTF. The CDR3 nucleotides read TGTGCCAGCAGCCACCCCAGCGTTGGGGCCAACGTCCTGACTTTC.

The sample holds a few counts of this clonotype. This chain links TRBV5-1 with TRBJ1-5; tentatively, D is TRBD1 (5 bases). The CDR3 loop spans 15 amino acids. The ends were cut back, 4 bases at V and 2 bases at J, with 13 bases in the middle. The V gene's germline CDR1 is SGHRS and CDR2 YFSETQ. CDR3: CASSPSGDRNQPQHF. The CDR3 DNA sequence: TGCGCCAGCAGCCCTTCGGGGGACCGCAATCAGCCCCAGCATTTT.

The gene calls are TRBV4-2 and TRBJ2-1; 8 nucleotides line up with TRBD2. The V gene's germline CDR1 is LGHNA and CDR2 YNFKEQ. J gave up 4 bases and V 2 bases, and 7 bases lay outside the gene matches. There are 16 residues in the CDR3. In DNA, the CDR3 is TGTGCCAGCAGCCAAATATCAGCGGGGGCATACAATGAGCAGTTCTTC. Protein: CASSQISAGAYNEQFF.

In its sample, this clonotype was seen a few times. V gene TRBV20-1 combines with J gene TRBJ2-5, with 7 bases lining up with TRBD1. CDR3 length: 14 residues. The junction had 9 bases not matched to a gene; V was cut back by 2 bases and J by 6 bases. Germline V lookup: CDR1 DFQATT, CDR2 SNEGSKA (reference sequence). CDR3 nucleotide sequence: TGCAGTGCTAGACCTACCCCAGGGGGACAGACCCAGTACTTC. It yields the protein CSARPTPGGQTQYF.

This clonotype was observed a handful of times. CDR3 DNA: TGTGCCAGCAGGGACTTAACTAGCGGAGGCTCCTACAATGAGCAGTTCTTC. Its translation is CASRDLTSGGSYNEQFF. The V and J genes are TRBV6-1 and TRBJ2-1; TRBD2 aligns across 8 bases. The J segment lost 0 bases and the V segment lost 6 bases, leaving 10 bases of the junction unmatched. CDR1 and CDR2 from the germline V gene are MNHNS and SASEGT. The CDR3 covers 17 residues.

V is TRBV29-1 and J is TRBJ2-5, with D perhaps matching TRBD1 or TRBD2 (5 bases each). This CDR3 spans 13 amino acids. Trimming removed 4 bases from V and 5 bases from J, with 14 bases in between. Germline CDR1 and CDR2: SQVTM and ANQGSEA. This CDR3 reads CSVVQAPGETQYF. The CDR3 region has the DNA TGCAGCGTTGTACAGGCCCCGGGGGAGACCCAGTACTTC.

This clonotype was counted between two and nine times. This chain connects TRBV9 to TRBJ2-5; 9 bases align to TRBD2. Germline V lookup: CDR1 SGDLS, CDR2 YYNGEE. The CDR3 consists of 14 residues. The J segment lost 4 bases and the V segment lost 3 bases, leaving 4 bases of the junction unmatched. CDR3 sequence reads: CASSAGLARETQYF. Here the CDR3 DNA reads TGTGCCAGCAGCGCCGGACTAGCGCGAGAGACCCAGTACTTC. The variable domain in full, with the rest retrieved from reference TRBV9 and TRBJ2-5, is DSGVTQTPKHLITATGQRVTLRCSPRSGDLSVYWYQQSLDQGLQFLIQYYNGEERAKGNILERFSAQQFPDLHSELNLSSLELGDSALYFCASSAGLARETQYFGPGTRLLVL.

The gene calls are TRBV20-1 and TRBJ1-6; 10 bases fit TRBD1. This CDR3 is built from 13 residues. Trimming at V came to 7 bases and at J to 7 bases, leaving 4 bases not matched to a gene. The germline V gene has CDR1 DFQATT and CDR2 SNEGSKA (reference sequence). The DNA of the CDR3 is TGCAGTGTTAGGACAGGGGGGAATTCACCCCTCCACTTT. It is translated as CSVRTGGNSPLHF.

This clonotype was detected once. V usage is TRBV29-1 and J usage is TRBJ2-5; TRBD2 is a possible D gene (5 bases). The CDR3 is made up of 14 amino acids. Between the trimmed V and J ends, which lost 7 bases and 2 bases, there was a span of 17 bases. Germline V gives CDR1 SQVTM, CDR2 ANQGSEA. The CDR3 DNA sequence: TGCAGCGGGGCCCGTCGGGGTCGGCAAGAGACCCAGTACTTC. Translation: CSGARRGRQETQYF.

The rearrangement uses TRBV6-2 or TRBV6-3 and TRBJ1-1; 9 nucleotides agree with TRBD1. The CDR3 runs to 15 residues. V dropped 5 bases and J dropped 6; count of bases not matched to a gene: 10. Germline-derived CDR1 and CDR2 are MNHEY and SVGEGT. As DNA, the CDR3 is TGTGCCAGCAGTCCCCGAACAGGGGGCTCGGCTGAAGCTTTCTTT. Its protein product is CASSPRTGGSAEAFF.

The rearrangement links TRBV11-3 to TRBJ2-1; D remains unclear. Germline V CDR1 and CDR2: SGHNT, YENEEA. This CDR3 region has 12 residues. V was clipped by 2 bases and J by 13 bases, with 12 bases between them. CDR3 nucleotide sequence: TGTGCCAGCAGCTTACGGGCAGAGTTTCAGTTCTTC. It is translated as CASSLRAEFQFF.

The chain uses TRBV27 and TRBJ1-1; D is uncertain. V lost 6 bases, J lost 7 bases, and 15 bases lay in between. The length of the CDR3 is 13 residues. Germline assignment: CDR1 MNHEY and CDR2 SMNVEV (reference sequence). DNA of the CDR3: TGTGCCAGCAGGCCTGGACTTGTGCTTGAAGCTTTCTTT. It is translated as CASRPGLVLEAFF.

V and J are TRBV9 and TRBJ2-3; TRBD1 agrees at 7 bases. CDR1 is SGDLS and CDR2 is YYNGEE in the germline V gene. Losses at the gene ends were 3 bases for V and 4 bases for J; bases not matched to a gene: 8. The CDR3 contains 15 residues. CDR3 amino acids: CASSEGAGPPDTQYF. The DNA of the CDR3 is TGTGCCAGCAGCGAGGGGGCGGGCCCCCCAGATACGCAGTATTTT.

This clonotype has only a few counts. This sequence joins TRBV20-1 and TRBJ2-1; 13 bases map to TRBD2. There are 20 residues in the CDR3. CDR1 is DFQATT, CDR2 SNEGSKA, per germline (reference sequence). V was clipped by 0 bases and J by 0 bases; unmatched bases: 11. The CDR3 DNA is TGCAGTGCTAGAGATCAGACTAGCGGGGGGATCAAGTCCTCCTACAATGAGCAGTTCTTC. Translated, it gives CSARDQTSGGIKSSYNEQFF.

This clonotype was counted a single time. The chain combines TRBV7-2 with TRBJ2-1, with a possible D match to TRBD1 (5 bases). Germline values: CDR1 SGHTA, CDR2 FQGNSA. The ends were cut back, 5 bases at V and 4 bases at J, with 9 bases in the middle. The CDR3 is made up of 13 amino acids. CDR3 sequence: CASSAGNYNEQFF. The CDR3 DNA is TGTGCCAGCAGCGCAGGGAATTACAATGAGCAGTTCTTC.

The chain couples TRBV7-2 to TRBJ1-4; no firm D call. Trimming took 7 bases from V and 8 from J, leaving 23 bases between them. CDR1 is SGHTA and CDR2 is FQGNSA in the germline V gene. The CDR3 consists of 16 residues. This CDR3 is CASNDGVGGVHEKLFF. Written as DNA, the CDR3 is TGTGCCAGCAACGACGGGGTGGGCGGCGTACACGAAAAACTGTTTTTT. Full variable domain (outside the CDR3, taken from reference TRBV7-2 and TRBJ1-4): GAGVSQSPSNKVTEKGKDVELRCDPISGHTALYWYRQSLGQGLEFLIYFQGNSAPDKSGLPSDRFSAERTGGSVSTLTIQRTQQEDSAVYLCASNDGVGGVHEKLFFGSGTQLSVL.

This clonotype was observed a few times. The chain joins TRBV27 to TRBJ2-7; D tentatively fits TRBD1 or TRBD2 (6 bases each). Germline V gives CDR1 MNHEY, CDR2 SMNVEV (reference sequence). This CDR3 has 14 amino acids. Between the trimmed V and J ends, which lost 3 bases and 2 bases, there was a span of 11 bases. The chain's CDR3 is CASSFWGDTYEQYF. The DNA of the CDR3 is TGTGCCAGCAGTTTCTGGGGGGACACCTACGAGCAGTACTTC.

This chain links TRBV6-2 or TRBV6-3 with TRBJ2-1; D assignment may be TRBD1 or TRBD2 (5 bases each). CDR1 MNHEY and CDR2 SVGEGT come from the germline V gene. Trimming took 7 bases from V and 3 from J, leaving 13 bases between them. The CDR3 extends over 14 amino acids. CDR3 sequence (DNA): TGTGCCAGCAAACGGGACCTCCTCTACAATGAGCAGTTCTTC. Protein product: CASKRDLLYNEQFF.

This CDR3 is CASSQDRRGSGYFF. CDR3 coding DNA: TGCGCCAGCAGCCAAGATAGACGGGGTAGCGGGTATTTCTTC. The V call is TRBV4-3, the J call TRBJ2-1, with 7 bases aligning to TRBD2. The V segment lost 0 bases and the J segment 16 bases; nucleotides outside the gene matches: 12. This CDR3 has 14 amino acids. Per germline, CDR1 LGHNA and CDR2 YSLEER.

The rearrangement uses TRBV7-2 and TRBJ1-4; 10 bases align to TRBD1. J lost 7 bases, V lost 8 bases, and 4 bases had no gene match. Germline V gene sequence: CDR1 SGHTA, CDR2 FQGNSA. There are 13 residues in the CDR3. The CDR3 loop is CASSRDRGEKLFF. CDR3 coding DNA: TGTGCCAGCTCACGGGACAGGGGTGAAAAACTGTTTTTT.

The gene calls are TRBV19 and TRBJ2-7; TRBD2 is a possible D gene (6 bases). The CDR3 contains 14 residues. V was pared by 4 bases and J by 4 bases, with 14 bases between. Germline assignment: CDR1 LNHDA and CDR2 SQIVND (reference sequence). The CDR3 sequence is CASSRRFSGYEQYF. CDR3 coding DNA: TGTGCCAGTAGTAGGCGCTTTAGCGGTTACGAGCAGTACTTC.

The table lists this clonotype with many counts. The chain recombines TRBV5-1 with TRBJ1-2; 7 nucleotides match TRBD1. This CDR3 region has 13 residues. The V gene end was trimmed by 4 bases and the J gene end by 4 bases; junction bases not matched to a gene: 4. The germline V gene encodes CDR1 SGHRS and CDR2 YFSETQ. CDR3 sequence: CASSPGQSYGYTF. CDR3 sequence (DNA): TGCGCCAGCAGCCCGGGACAGTCCTATGGCTACACCTTC.

The gene calls are TRBV20-1 and TRBJ2-3; 8 bases fit TRBD2. With V trimmed by 5 bases and J by 3 bases, 4 bases remained unmatched. CDR1 is DFQATT and CDR2 is SNEGSKA in the germline V gene (reference sequence). This CDR3 comprises 13 residues. CDR3 protein: CSAGQRETDTQYF. The CDR3 DNA follows: TGCAGTGCTGGACAGCGGGAGACAGATACGCAGTATTTT.

The chain couples TRBV20-1 to TRBJ2-1; TRBD2 is a possible D gene (5 bases). Germline V gives CDR1 DFQATT, CDR2 SNEGSKA (reference sequence). This CDR3 is 14 amino acids long. V gave up 3 bases and J gave up 3 bases, with 12 bases separating them. The CDR3 here is CSASGVQLYNEQFF. The CDR3 nucleotides read TGCAGTGCTAGCGGGGTCCAACTCTACAATGAGCAGTTCTTC.

The chain employs TRBV20-1 and TRBJ2-1, with D perhaps matching TRBD2 (5 bases). Germline V gene lookup returns CDR1 DFQATT and CDR2 SNEGSKA (reference sequence). CDR3 length: 17 amino acids. V was shortened by 0 bases and J by 2 bases, with 17 bases between the two germline ends. The CDR3 nucleotides read TGCAGTGCTAGAGATCTGGCTAGCTCAGCCCCCTACAATGAGCAGTTCTTC. This sequence encodes CSARDLASSAPYNEQFF.

The sample holds a few counts of this clonotype. This chain connects TRBV12-3 or TRBV12-4 to TRBJ2-1; 15 bases match TRBD2. The CDR3 length is 16 residues. With 6 bases clipped from V and 3 bases from J, the junction kept 3 bases outside the gene matches. The DNA for the CDR3 is TGTGCCAGCAGGCGGACTAGCGGGGGGGACTACAATGAGCAGTTCTTC. Translating it yields CASRRTSGGDYNEQFF.

The chain recombines TRBV6-6 with TRBJ2-1; TRBD2 agrees at 9 bases. CDR3 length equals 13 residues. With 4 bases clipped from V and 5 bases from J, the junction kept 0 bases outside the gene matches. CDR1 is MNHNY, CDR2 SVGAGI, per germline (reference sequence). Written as DNA, the CDR3 is TGTGCCAGCAGTTTAGCGGGGGACAATGAGCAGTTCTTC. Translating it yields CASSLAGDNEQFF.